Given below is one TCR beta chain in context. The antigen remains undetermined. Expressed TCRB transcripts were sequenced because the isolated RNA had all been reverse transcribed beforehand. Using immunoSEQ multiplex PCR, the repertoire was profiled, and TCRdb retains in-frame clones only, with some absent. This table has under 900,000 clones, 17% appearing once. The record originates from a study of beta chain features in type 1 diabetes. This CDR3 contains 14 residues. V shed 7 bases and J 7 bases; nucleotides not matched to a gene: 10. Germline V gene data show CDR1 as MDHEN and CDR2 as SYDVKM. General study points: Insertions at VDJ junctions were less frequent in type 1 diabetes patients. These patients also deleted more nucleotides at the same junctions. Resolution of whether HLA type affects TCRB rearrangement was not achieved here.

Sequencing used naive CD4+ T cells from blood. This rearrangement joins TRBV28 to TRBJ1-5, with TRBD1 matching 7 bases. The source of this sequence is a woman between 18 and 29 years old in good health. DNA of the CDR3: TGTGCCAGCAAGTTGACAGGGCCCTTACAGCCCCAGCATTTT. Translated, it gives CASKLTGPLQPQHF.